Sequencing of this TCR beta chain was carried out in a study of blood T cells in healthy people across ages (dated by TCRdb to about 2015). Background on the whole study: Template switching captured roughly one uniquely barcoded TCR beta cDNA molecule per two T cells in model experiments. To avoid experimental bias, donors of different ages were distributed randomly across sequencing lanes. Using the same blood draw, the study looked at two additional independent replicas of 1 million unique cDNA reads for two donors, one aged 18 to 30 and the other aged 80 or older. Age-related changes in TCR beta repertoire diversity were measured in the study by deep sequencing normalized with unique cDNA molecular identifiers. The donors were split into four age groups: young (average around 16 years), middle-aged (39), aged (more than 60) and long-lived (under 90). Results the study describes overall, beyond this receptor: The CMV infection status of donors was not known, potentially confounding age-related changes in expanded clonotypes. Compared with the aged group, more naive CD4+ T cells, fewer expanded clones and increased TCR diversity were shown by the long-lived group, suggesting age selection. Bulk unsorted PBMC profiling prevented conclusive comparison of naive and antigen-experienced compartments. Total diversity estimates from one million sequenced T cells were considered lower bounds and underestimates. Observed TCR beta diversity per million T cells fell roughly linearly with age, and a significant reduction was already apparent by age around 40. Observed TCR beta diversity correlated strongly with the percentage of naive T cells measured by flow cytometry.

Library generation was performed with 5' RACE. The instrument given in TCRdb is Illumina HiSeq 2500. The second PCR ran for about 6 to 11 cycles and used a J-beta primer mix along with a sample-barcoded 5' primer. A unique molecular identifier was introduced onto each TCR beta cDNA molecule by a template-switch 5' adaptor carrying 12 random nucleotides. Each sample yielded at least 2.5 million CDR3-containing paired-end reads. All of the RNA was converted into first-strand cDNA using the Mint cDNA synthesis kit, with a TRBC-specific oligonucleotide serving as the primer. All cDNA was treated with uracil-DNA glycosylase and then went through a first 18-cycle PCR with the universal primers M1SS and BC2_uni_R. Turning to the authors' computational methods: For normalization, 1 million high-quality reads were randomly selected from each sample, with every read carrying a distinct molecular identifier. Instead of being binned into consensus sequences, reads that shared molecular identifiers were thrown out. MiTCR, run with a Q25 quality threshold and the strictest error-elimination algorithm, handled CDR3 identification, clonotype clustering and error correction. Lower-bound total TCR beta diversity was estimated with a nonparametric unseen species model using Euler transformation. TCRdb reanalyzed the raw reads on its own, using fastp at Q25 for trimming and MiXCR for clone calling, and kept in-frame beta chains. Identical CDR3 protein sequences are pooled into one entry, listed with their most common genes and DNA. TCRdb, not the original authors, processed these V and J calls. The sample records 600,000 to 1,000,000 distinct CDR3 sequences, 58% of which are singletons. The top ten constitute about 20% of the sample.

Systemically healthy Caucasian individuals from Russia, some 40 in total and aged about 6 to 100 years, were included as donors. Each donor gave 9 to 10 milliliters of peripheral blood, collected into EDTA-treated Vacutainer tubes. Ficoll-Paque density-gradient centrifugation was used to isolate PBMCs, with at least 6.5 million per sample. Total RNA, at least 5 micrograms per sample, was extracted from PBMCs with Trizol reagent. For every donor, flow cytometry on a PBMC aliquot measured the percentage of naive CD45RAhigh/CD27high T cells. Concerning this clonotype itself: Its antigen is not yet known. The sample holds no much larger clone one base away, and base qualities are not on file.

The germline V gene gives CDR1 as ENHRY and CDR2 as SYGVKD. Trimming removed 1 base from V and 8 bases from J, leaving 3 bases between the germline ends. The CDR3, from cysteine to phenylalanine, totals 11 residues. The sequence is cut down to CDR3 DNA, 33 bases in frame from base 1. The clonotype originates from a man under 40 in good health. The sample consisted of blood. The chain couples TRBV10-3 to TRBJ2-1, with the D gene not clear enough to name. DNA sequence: TGTGCCATCAGTGAGTTAGATGAGCAGTTCTTC. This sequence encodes CAISELDEQFF.